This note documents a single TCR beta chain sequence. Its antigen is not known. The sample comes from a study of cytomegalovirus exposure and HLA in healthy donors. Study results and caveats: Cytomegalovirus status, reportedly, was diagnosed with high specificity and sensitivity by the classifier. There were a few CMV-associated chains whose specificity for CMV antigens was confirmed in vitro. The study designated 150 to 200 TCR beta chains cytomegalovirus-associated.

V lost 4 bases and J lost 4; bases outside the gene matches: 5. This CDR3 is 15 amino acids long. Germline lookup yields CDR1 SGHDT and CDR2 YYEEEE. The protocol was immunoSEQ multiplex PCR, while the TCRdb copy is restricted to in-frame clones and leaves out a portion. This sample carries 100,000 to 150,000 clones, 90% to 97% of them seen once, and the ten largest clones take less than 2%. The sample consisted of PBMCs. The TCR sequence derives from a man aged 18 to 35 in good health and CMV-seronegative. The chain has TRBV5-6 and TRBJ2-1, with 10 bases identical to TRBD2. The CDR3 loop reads CASSLELAGYNEQFF. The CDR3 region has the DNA TGTGCCAGCAGCCTCGAACTAGCGGGGTACAATGAGCAGTTCTTC.